The 5 T cell receptor beta chains presented below share a single source sample, sequenced in a study of OX40 agonist ivuxolimab in advanced cancers. The library was prepared using the immunoSEQ multiplex PCR assay. In its TCRdb copy, this immuneACCESS table keeps in-frame sequences only and misses some clones. Where compared with another copy, unresolved V genes explain less than half of these, and the others have no known cause. The sample table holds about 22,000 clones, of which roughly 81% were seen once. About 31% of the sample goes to the ten largest clones. This sample comprised CD4+ or CD8+ T cells sorted from blood, obtained in a trial of the OX40 agonist ivuxolimab. The receptors here all came from an adult with an advanced solid tumor such as melanoma, head and neck, liver or kidney cancer.

The chain is built from TRBV27 and TRBJ2-1, with 7 bases identical to TRBD2. The V and J ends lost 3 bases and 1 base, in that order; junction bases with no gene match: 9. The germline gives CDR1 MNHEY, CDR2 SMNVEV (reference sequence). The CDR3 is 17 amino acids. The CDR3 region is CASSFLGGSGSYNEQFF. The DNA for the CDR3 is TGTGCCAGCAGTTTCCTCGGGGGTAGCGGGTCCTACAATGAGCAGTTCTTC.

The genes are TRBV5-1 and TRBJ1-4; D is possibly TRBD1 (5 bases). The germline V gene encodes CDR1 SGHRS and CDR2 YFSETQ. V lost 4 bases, J lost 0 bases, and 10 bases lay in between. The CDR3 consists of 15 residues. The CDR3 sequence: CASSETGATNEKLFF. In DNA form, the CDR3 reads TGCGCCAGCAGCGAAACAGGCGCAACTAATGAAAAACTGTTTTTT.

The J gene is TRBJ1-5, the V gene TRBV29-1; perhaps TRBD1 as D (6 bases). Trimming pared 5 bases from V and 3 bases from J, leaving 14 bases between. There are 14 residues in the CDR3. CDR1 and CDR2 from the germline V gene are SQVTM and ANQGSEA. CDR3 sequence: CSVPGTFYNQPQHF. CDR3 nucleotide sequence: TGCAGCGTTCCCGGGACATTTTACAATCAGCCCCAGCATTTT.

This clone has only one observation. The V gene is TRBV10-3, the J gene TRBJ2-3; the match to TRBD2 covers 10 bases. The CDR3 is 17 residues long. Losses at the gene ends were 3 bases for V and 0 bases for J; bases not matched to a gene: 6. Germline assignment: CDR1 ENHRY and CDR2 SYGVKD. This CDR3 is CAISDPTSGVSTDTQYF. The CDR3 bases are TGTGCCATCAGTGACCCCACTAGCGGGGTTAGCACAGATACGCAGTATTTT.

The rearrangement links TRBV13 to TRBJ2-5; possibly TRBD2 for D (6 bases). The CDR3 totals 13 residues. V was shortened by 1 base and J by 4 bases, with 7 bases between the two germline ends. The germline gives CDR1 PRHDT, CDR2 FYEKMQ (reference sequence). CDR3 sequence: CASSLAGAETQYF. CDR3 DNA sequence: TGTGCCAGCAGCTTAGCGGGAGCAGAGACCCAGTACTTC.